The sequence of this T cell receptor beta chain was determined in a study of blood T cell repertoires in COVID-19. Across the study: Sites across the United States, Italy and Spain contributed samples from acute and convalescent COVID-19. PBMCs, B-cell-depleted T cells, or T cells were the source of the cDNA or gDNA that made up the material.

The length of the CDR3 is 15 residues. Germline CDR1 MNHEY, CDR2 SVGEGT. V shed 6 bases, J shed 9 bases, and the junction held 17 bases outside the gene matches. In the original analysis: How many nucleated cells were present was estimated from reference gene primer amplification. Clones were read by immunoSEQ multiplex PCR, and TCRdb kept only the in-frame ones, dropping some. The DNA gave D and trimming, while V, J and clone size come from that table. The sample holds about 160,000 clones, just over 90% seen once. The receptor comes from a young man with acute or convalescent COVID-19. The sample consisted of peripheral blood. The V and J genes are TRBV6-2 or TRBV6-3 and TRBJ2-7; TRBD2 agrees at 7 bases. The CDR3 DNA reads as TGTGCCAGCAGCCTCCAACCGTTGGCGGGGGACGGGCAGTACTTC. This encodes CASSLQPLAGDGQYF.